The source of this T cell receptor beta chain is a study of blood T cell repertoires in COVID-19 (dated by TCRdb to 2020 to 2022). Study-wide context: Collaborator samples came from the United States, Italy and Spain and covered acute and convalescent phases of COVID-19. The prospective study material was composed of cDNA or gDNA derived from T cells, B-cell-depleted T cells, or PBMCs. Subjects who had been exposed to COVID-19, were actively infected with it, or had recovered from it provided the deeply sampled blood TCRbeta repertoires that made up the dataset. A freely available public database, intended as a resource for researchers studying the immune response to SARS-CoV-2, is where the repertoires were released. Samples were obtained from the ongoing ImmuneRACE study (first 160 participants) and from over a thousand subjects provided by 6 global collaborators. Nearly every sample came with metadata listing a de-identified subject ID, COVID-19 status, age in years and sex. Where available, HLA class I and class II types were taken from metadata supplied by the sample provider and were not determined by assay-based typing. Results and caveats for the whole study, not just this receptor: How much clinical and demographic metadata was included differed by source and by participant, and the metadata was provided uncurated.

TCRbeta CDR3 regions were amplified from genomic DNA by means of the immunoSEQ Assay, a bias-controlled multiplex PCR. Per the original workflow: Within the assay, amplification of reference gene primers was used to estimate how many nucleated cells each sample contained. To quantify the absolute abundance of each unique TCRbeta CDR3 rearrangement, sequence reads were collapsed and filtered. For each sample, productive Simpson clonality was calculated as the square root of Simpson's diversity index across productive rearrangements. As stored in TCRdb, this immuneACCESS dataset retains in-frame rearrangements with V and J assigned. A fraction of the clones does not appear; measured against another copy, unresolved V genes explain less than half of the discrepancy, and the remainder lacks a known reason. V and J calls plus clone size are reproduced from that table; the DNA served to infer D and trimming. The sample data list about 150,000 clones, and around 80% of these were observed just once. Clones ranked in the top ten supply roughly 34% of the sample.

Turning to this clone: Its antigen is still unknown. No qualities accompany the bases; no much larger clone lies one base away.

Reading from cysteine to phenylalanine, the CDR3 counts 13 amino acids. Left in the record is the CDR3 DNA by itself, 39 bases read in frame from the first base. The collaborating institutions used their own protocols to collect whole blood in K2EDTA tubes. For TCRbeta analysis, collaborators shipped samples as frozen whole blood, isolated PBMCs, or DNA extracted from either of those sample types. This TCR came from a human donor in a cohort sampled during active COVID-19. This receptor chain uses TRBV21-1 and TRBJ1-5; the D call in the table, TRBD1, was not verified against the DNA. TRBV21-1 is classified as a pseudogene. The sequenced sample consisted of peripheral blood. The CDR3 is CASNGQGNQPQHF. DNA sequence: TGTGCCAGCAACGGACAGGGGAATCAGCCCCAGCATTTT.